These T cell receptor beta chains were read from a single sample in a study of T cell changes during pregnancy in multiple sclerosis. Data came from immunoSEQ multiplex PCR; TCRdb stores just in-frame clones and leaves some out. The profile shows some 100,000 clones, 94% of them singletons. The sequences come from peripheral blood, collected before pregnancy. These receptors all come from a female donor with multiple sclerosis, enrolled in a pregnancy study. Both conserved end residues are part of each CDR3. Some rows have no size entry. The others give once, few or many, or a class for an expanded clone.

J	V	size	CDR3
TRBJ1-2	TRBV18	-	CASSPQQTDNYGYTF
TRBJ2-5	TRBV4-2	-	CASSQEGTSGGTQYF
TRBJ2-3	TRBV5-1	-	CASSLEGATDTQYF
TRBJ1-1	TRBV5-1	-	CASSLARTGINTEAFF
TRBJ2-1	TRBV6-5	-	CASSPRTGSYNEQFF
TRBJ1-2	TRBV28	-	CASRQNQAGGYTF
TRBJ1-4	TRBV15	-	CATSRDRSGEKLFF
TRBJ2-7	TRBV19	-	CASSAQGRTHEQYF
TRBJ1-5	TRBV27	-	CASSLNQPQHF
TRBJ1-2	TRBV23-1	-	CASNAWEGPRPVSNYGYTF
-	TRBV30	-	CAWSMRVSTYEQYF
TRBJ2-1	TRBV5-1	-	CASSLGLTSGRRGNEQFF
TRBJ1-2	TRBV19	-	CASTKPGQTNYGYTF
TRBJ2-7	TRBV27	-	CASGTGYYEQYF
TRBJ1-4	TRBV30	-	CAWSVGATNEKLFF
TRBJ2-7	TRBV27	-	CASSLSGMTGVLYEQYF
TRBJ2-5	TRBV9	-	CASSVEGHLGTQYF
TRBJ1-2	TRBV4-2	-	CASSQVAGTGAGGYTF
TRBJ2-5	TRBV21-1	-	CASSKGGTSAVILQETQYF
TRBJ2-7	TRBV19	-	CASSSGLAALEQYF
TRBJ2-2	TRBV4-1	-	CASKGESNTGELFF
TRBJ2-7	TRBV15	-	CATSRTGTGGNEQYF
TRBJ2-1	TRBV5-5	once	CASSSGTGTNEQFF
TRBJ2-7	TRBV6-1	-	CASSEVATYEQYF
TRBJ2-5	TRBV9	-	CASSKHGGGGTQYF
TRBJ1-1	TRBV5-1	-	CASSLATGDEAFF
TRBJ1-1	TRBV4-2	-	CASSQESPGTGIMNTEAFF
TRBJ1-4	TRBV27	-	CASRPLTGAAREKLFF
TRBJ2-7	TRBV6-5	-	CASSYSIQGIYEQYF
TRBJ2-1	TRBV18	-	CASRKLAGAYNEQFF
TRBJ2-3	TRBV27	-	CASSRGLAGGTDTQYF
TRBJ1-1	TRBV27	-	CASSGDSWNTEAFF
TRBJ2-1	TRBV28	-	CASSFGYGSDYPWVDEQFF
TRBJ2-7	TRBV6-1	-	CASNRKGSSYEQYF
TRBJ2-1	TRBV5-1	-	CASSLATSGSPWEQFF
TRBJ1-1	TRBV6-5	-	CASSSGGKTEAFF
TRBJ2-7	TRBV27	-	CASSLGGSSYEQYF
TRBJ2-1	TRBV5-1	-	CASSGGGLGSYNEQFF
TRBJ2-1	TRBV5-1	-	CASSLVVFGSDHYTYNEQFF
TRBJ1-1	TRBV7-9	-	CASSLEEGLTNTEAFF
TRBJ2-7	TRBV6-5	-	CASSFTASGRREQYF
TRBJ1-4	TRBV5-1	-	CASSLAGTGSTNEKLFF
TRBJ2-3	TRBV27	-	CASSFSSGYRATDTQYF
TRBJ1-1	TRBV30	-	CAWSHSRTGLAEAFF
TRBJ2-3	TRBV25-1	-	CATSGGVGTDTQYF
TRBJ2-1	TRBV11-2	-	CASSPGLAGPGGHNEQFF
TRBJ2-7	TRBV30	once	CAWKDWYSYEQYF
TRBJ2-5	TRBV6-5	-	CASSYGGTSGEETQYF